This T cell receptor (beta chain) was identified in a study of blood T cells in healthy people across ages. Whole-study results and caveats: When set beside aged donors, long-lived donors presented more naive CD4+ cells and higher diversity. Roughly linearly, TCR beta diversity per million T cells fell as age increased.

J was trimmed by 8 bases and V by 0 bases; bases with no gene match: 10. Germline-derived CDR1 and CDR2 are SEHNR and FQNEAQ (reference sequence). CDR3 size: 17 residues. In regard to this clonotype: Its antigen is unidentified.

PCR was performed a second time for roughly 7 to 11 cycles using a sample-barcoded 5' primer and a J-beta primer mix. A template-switch adaptor containing 12 random nucleotides labeled each cDNA molecule. Every sample returned 2.5 million or more CDR3-containing paired-end reads. TCRdb re-called the 5' RACE reads through MiXCR, storing one row per CDR3 protein. The table lists 980,000 or so distinct CDR3 sequences, around 48% of them singletons. Sequencing used blood. The V and J genes are TRBV7-9 and TRBJ2-1, with 10 bases identical to TRBD2. This clonotype was sampled from a man aged 25 to 45 in good health. CDR3 region: CASSLAEAGGPSHEQFF. CDR3 in DNA: TGTGCCAGCAGCTTAGCAGAAGCGGGGGGGCCTTCCCATGAGCAGTTCTTC.